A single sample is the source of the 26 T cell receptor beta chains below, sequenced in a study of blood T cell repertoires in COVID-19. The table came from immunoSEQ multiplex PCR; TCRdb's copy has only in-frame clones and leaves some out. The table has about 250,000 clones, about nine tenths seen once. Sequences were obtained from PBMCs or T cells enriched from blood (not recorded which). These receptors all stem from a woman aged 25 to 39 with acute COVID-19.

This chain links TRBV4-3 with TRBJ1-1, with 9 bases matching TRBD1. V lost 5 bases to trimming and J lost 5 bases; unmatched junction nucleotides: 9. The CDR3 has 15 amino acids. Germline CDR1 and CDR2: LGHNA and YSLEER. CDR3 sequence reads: CASSDLGQGRTEAFF. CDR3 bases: TGCGCCAGCAGCGATTTAGGACAGGGGAGGACTGAAGCTTTCTTT.

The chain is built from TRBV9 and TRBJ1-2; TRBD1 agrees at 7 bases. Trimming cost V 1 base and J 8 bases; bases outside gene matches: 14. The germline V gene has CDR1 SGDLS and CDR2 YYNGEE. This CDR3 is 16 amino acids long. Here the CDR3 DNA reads TGTGCCAGCAGCGTACTGGCAGGGGGTAGTGTGAGAGGCTACACCTTC. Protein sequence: CASSVLAGGSVRGYTF.

The DNA of the CDR3 is TGTGCCAGCATCCGCCGTTCTCCTCCGGGGGGAAACACCATATATTTT. It encodes CASIRRSPPGGNTIYF. The chain combines TRBV2 with TRBJ1-3; D gene unclear. CDR3 length: 16 amino acids. Germline V gene data show CDR1 as SNHLY and CDR2 as FYNNEI. V was clipped by 7 bases and J by 4 bases, with 20 bases between them.

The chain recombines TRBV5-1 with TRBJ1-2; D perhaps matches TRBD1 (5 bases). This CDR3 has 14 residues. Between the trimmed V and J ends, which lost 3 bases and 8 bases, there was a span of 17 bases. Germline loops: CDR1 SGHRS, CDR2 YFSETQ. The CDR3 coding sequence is TGCGCCAGCAGCTGGGGCGGGACGAGCCTCGGCTACACCTTC. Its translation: CASSWGGTSLGYTF.

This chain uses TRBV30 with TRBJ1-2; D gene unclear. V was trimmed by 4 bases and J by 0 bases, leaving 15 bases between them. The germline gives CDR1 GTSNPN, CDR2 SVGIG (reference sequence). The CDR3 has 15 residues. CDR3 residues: CAWTTYEVSNYGYTF. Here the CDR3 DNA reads TGTGCCTGGACTACGTACGAGGTTTCTAACTATGGCTACACCTTC. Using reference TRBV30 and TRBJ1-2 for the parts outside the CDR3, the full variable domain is SQTIHQWPATLVQPVGSPLSLECTVEGTSNPNLYWYRQAAGRGLQLLFYSVGIGQISSEVPQNLSASRPQDRQFILSSKKLLLSDSGFYLCAWTTYEVSNYGYTFGSGTRLTVV.

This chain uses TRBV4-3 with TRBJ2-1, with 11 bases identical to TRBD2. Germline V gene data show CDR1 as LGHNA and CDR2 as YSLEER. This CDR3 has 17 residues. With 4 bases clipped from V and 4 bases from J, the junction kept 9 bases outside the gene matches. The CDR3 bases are TGCGCCAGCAGCCCACGTCCTAGCGGGGGGCGTTACAATGAGCAGTTCTTC. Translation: CASSPRPSGGRYNEQFF.

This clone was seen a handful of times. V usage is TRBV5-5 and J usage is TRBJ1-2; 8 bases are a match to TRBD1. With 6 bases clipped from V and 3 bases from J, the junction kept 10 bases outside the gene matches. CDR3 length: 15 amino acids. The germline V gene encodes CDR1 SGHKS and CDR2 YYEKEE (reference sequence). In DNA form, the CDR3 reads TGTGCCAGCATTCCGGCGCCGGACAGGGACTATGGCTACACCTTC. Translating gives CASIPAPDRDYGYTF.

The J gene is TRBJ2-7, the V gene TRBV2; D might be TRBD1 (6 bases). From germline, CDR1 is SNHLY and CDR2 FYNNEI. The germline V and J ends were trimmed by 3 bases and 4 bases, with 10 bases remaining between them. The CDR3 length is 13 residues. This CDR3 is CASSDAGQYEQYF. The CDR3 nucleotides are TGTGCCAGCAGTGACGCCGGACAGTACGAGCAGTACTTC. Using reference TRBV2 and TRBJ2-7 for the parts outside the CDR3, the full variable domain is EPEVTQTPSHQVTQMGQEVILRCVPISNHLYFYWYRQILGQKVEFLVSFYNNEISEKSEIFDDQFSVERPDGSNFTLKIRSTKLEDSAMYFCASSDAGQYEQYFGPGTRLTVT.

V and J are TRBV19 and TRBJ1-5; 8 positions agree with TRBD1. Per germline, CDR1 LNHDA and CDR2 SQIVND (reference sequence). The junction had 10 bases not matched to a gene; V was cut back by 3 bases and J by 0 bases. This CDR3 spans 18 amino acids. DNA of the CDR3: TGTGCCAGTAGTATCGGACAGGGCGGAGGATATAGCAATCAGCCCCAGCATTTT. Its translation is CASSIGQGGGYSNQPQHF. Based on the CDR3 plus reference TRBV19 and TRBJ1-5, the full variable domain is DGGITQSPKYLFRKEGQNVTLSCEQNLNHDAMYWYRQDPGQGLRLIYYSQIVNDFQKGDIAEGYSVSREKKESFPLTVTSAQKNPTAFYLCASSIGQGGGYSNQPQHFGDGTRLSIL.

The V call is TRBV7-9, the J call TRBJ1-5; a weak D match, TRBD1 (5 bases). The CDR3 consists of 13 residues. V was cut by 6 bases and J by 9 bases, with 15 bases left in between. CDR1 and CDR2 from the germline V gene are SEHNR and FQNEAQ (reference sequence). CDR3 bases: TGTGCCAGCAGTACAAATCGGGGGTCGCCCCAGCATTTT. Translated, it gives CASSTNRGSPQHF.

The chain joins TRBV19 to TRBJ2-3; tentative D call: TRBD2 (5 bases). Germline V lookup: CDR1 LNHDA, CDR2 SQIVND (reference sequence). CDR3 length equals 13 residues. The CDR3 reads CATRTLSTDTQYF. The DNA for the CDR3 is TGTGCAACCCGGACTCTTAGCACAGATACGCAGTATTTT.

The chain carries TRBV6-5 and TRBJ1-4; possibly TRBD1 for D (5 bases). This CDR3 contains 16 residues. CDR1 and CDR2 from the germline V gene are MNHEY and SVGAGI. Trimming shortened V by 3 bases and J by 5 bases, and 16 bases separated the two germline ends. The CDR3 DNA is TGTGCCAGCAGTTATGGGCTCTGGGGGGAGAATGAAAAACTGTTTTTT. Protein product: CASSYGLWGENEKLFF.

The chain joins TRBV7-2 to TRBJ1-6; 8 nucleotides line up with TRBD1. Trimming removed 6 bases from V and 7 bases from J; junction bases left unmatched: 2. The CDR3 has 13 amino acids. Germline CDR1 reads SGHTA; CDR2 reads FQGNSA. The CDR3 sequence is CASRTGDNSPLHF. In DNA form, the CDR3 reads TGTGCCAGCAGGACAGGGGACAATTCACCCCTCCACTTT.

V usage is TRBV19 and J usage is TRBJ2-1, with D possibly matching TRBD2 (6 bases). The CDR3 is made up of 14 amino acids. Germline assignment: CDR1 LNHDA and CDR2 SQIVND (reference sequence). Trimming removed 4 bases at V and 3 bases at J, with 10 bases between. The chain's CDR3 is CASSTGTVYNEQFF. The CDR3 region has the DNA TGTGCCAGTAGTACCGGGACTGTCTACAATGAGCAGTTCTTC.

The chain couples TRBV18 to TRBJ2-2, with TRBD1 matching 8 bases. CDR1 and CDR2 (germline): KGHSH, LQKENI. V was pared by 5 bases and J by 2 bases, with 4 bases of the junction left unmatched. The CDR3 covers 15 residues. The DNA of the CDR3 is TGTGCCAGCTCATCGGACAGGGAAAACACCGGGGAGCTGTTTTTT. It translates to CASSSDRENTGELFF. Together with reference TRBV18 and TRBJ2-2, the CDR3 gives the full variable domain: NAGVMQNPRHLVRRRGQEARLRCSPMKGHSHVYWYRQLPEEGLKFMVYLQKENIIDESGMPKERFSAEFPKEGPSILRIQQVVRGDSAAYFCASSSDRENTGELFFGEGSRLTVL.

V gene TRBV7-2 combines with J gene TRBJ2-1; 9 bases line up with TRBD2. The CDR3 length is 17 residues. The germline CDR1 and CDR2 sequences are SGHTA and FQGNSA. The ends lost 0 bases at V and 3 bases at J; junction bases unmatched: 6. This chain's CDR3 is CASSLAAGGGVYNEQFF. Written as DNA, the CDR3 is TGTGCCAGCAGCTTAGCGGCGGGCGGGGGGGTCTACAATGAGCAGTTCTTC.

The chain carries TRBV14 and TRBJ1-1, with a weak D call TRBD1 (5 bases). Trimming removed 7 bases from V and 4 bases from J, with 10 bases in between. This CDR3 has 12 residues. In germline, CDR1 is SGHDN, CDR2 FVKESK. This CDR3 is CASTPGGTEAFF. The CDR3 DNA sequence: TGTGCCAGCACCCCGGGGGGCACTGAAGCTTTCTTT.

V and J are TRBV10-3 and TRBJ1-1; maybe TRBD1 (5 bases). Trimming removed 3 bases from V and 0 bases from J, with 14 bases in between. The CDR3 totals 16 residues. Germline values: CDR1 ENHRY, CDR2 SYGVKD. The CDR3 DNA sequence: TGTGCCATCAGTGAAGGAAAGGGGATCCTGAACACTGAAGCTTTCTTT. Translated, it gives CAISEGKGILNTEAFF.

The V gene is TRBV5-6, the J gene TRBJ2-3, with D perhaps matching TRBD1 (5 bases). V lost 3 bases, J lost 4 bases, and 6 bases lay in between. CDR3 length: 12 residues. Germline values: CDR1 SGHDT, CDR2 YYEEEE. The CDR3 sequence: CASSSGPDTQYF. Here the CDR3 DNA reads TGTGCCAGCAGCTCAGGGCCAGATACGCAGTATTTT. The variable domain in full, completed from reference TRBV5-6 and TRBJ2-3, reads DAGVTQSPTHLIKTRGQQVTLRCSPKSGHDTVSWYQQALGQGPQFIFQYYEEEERQRGNFPDRFSGHQFPNYSSELNVNALLLGDSALYLCASSSGPDTQYFGPGTRLTVL.

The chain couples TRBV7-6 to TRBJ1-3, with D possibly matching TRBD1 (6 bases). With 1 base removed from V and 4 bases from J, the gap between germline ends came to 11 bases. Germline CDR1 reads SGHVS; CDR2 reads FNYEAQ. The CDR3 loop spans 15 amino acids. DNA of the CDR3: TGTGCCAGCAGCTTAGGCCAGGGGTCCGGAAACACCATATATTTT. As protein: CASSLGQGSGNTIYF. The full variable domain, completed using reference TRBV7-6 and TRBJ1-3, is GAGVSQSPRYKVTKRGQDVALRCDPISGHVSLYWYRQALGQGPEFLTYFNYEAQQDKSGLPNDRFSAERPEGSISTLTIQRTEQRDSAMYRCASSLGQGSGNTIYFGEGSWLTVV.

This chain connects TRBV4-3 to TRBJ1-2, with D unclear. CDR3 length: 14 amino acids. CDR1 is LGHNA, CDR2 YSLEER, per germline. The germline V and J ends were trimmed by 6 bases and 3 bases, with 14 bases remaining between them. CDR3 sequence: CASRPGIGHYGYTF. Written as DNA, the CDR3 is TGCGCCAGCAGGCCCGGGATAGGTCACTATGGCTACACCTTC.

The DNA for the CDR3 is TGTGCCAGCAGTTACTCTGGAGGGGCCGCGAACTATGGCTACACCTTC. Its protein product is CASSYSGGAANYGYTF. The V and J genes are TRBV6-6 and TRBJ1-2, with D possibly TRBD1 on 5 matching bases. V was pared by 0 bases and J by 2 bases, with 13 bases between. The CDR3 covers 16 residues. The germline V gene encodes CDR1 MNHNY and CDR2 SVGAGI (reference sequence).

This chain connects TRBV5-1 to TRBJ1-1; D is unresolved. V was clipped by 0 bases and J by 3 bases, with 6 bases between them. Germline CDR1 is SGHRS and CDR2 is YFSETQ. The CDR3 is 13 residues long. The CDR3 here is CASSLVADTEAFF. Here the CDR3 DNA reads TGCGCCAGCAGCTTGGTGGCGGACACTGAAGCTTTCTTT.

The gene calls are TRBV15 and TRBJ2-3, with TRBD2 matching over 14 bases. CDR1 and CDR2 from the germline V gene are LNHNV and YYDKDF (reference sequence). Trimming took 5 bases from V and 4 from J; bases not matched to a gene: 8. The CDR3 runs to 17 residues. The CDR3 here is CATSRRLAGGLPDTQYF. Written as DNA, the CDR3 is TGTGCCACCAGCCGCAGACTAGCGGGGGGGCTCCCAGATACGCAGTATTTT.

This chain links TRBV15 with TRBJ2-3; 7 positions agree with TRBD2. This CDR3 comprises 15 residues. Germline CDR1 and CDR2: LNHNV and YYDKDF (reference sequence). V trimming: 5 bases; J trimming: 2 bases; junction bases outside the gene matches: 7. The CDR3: CATSWERDYTDTQYF. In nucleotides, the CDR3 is TGTGCCACCAGCTGGGAGCGGGACTACACAGATACGCAGTATTTT.

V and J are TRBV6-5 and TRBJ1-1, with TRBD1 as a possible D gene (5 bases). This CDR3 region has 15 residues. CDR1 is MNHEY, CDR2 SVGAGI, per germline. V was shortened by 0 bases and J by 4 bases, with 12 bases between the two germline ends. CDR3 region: CASSYSGHDGTEAFF. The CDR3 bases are TGTGCCAGCAGTTACTCCGGACACGACGGCACTGAAGCTTTCTTT.